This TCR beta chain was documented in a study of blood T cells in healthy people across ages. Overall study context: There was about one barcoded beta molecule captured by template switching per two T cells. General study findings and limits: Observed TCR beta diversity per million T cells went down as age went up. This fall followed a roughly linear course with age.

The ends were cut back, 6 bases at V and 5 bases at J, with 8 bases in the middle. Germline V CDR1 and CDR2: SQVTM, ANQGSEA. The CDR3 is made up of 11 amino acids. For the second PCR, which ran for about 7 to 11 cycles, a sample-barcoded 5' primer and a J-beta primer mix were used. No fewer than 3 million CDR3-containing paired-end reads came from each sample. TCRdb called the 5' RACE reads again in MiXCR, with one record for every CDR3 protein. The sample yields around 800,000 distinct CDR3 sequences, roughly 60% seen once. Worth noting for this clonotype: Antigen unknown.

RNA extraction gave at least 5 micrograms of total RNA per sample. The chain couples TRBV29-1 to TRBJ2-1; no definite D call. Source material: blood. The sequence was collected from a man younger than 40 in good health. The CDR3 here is CSVALDNEQFF. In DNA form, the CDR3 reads TGCAGCGTGGCGCTAGACAATGAGCAGTTCTTC.